The 21 T cell receptor beta chains below were found in one sample sequenced in a study of blood T cell repertoires in COVID-19. TCRdb keeps only in-frame clones here, not all; method: immunoSEQ multiplex PCR. The sample holds under 170,000 clones, 80% to 90% seen once. Source material: peripheral blood. The receptors here all came from a man aged 70-80 years with acute or convalescent COVID-19.

This clone appeared once. The CDR3 DNA follows: TGTGCCAGCAGCTCCGGGACTAGCGGAGTCTACGAGCAGTACTTC. Residues: CASSSGTSGVYEQYF. The chain combines TRBV5-6 with TRBJ2-7, with TRBD2 matching over 11 bases. V lost 3 bases, J lost 3 bases, and 5 bases stayed unmatched. The CDR3 runs to 15 residues. Germline CDR1 and CDR2: SGHDT and YYEEEE.

This CDR3 is CSVDQGSSGNTIYF. CDR3 DNA sequence: TGCAGCGTTGACCAGGGGTCCTCTGGAAACACCATATATTTT. V usage is TRBV29-1 and J usage is TRBJ1-3; a weak D match, TRBD1 (6 bases). Trimming left V 3 bases short and J 0 bases short, with 9 bases between. CDR1 is SQVTM, CDR2 ANQGSEA, per germline. The CDR3 sequence is 14 residues long.

The rearrangement joins TRBV4-3 to TRBJ2-1; 10 positions match TRBD2. The V gene's germline CDR1 is LGHNA and CDR2 YSLEER. CDR3 size: 14 residues. Germline trimming cut 8 bases from V and 6 bases from J; bases unmatched to any gene: 7. The CDR3 reads CASGTSGNRNEQFF. CDR3 nucleotide sequence: TGCGCCAGCGGTACTAGCGGGAATCGCAATGAGCAGTTCTTC.

The V gene is TRBV6-6, the J gene TRBJ1-2, with TRBD1 as a possible D gene (5 bases). The germline V and J ends were trimmed by 2 bases and 8 bases, with 21 bases remaining between them. This CDR3 has 16 amino acids. Germline assignment: CDR1 MNHNY and CDR2 SVGAGI (reference sequence). CDR3 DNA: TGTGCCAGCAGTTACGGATTAGGGCAGGGTTTCAAGGGCTACACCTTC. This encodes CASSYGLGQGFKGYTF.

V usage is TRBV9 and J usage is TRBJ2-3, with TRBD2 matching over 7 bases. This CDR3 is built from 16 residues. The V and J ends lost 0 bases and 1 base, in that order; junction bases with no gene match: 5. Germline V lookup: CDR1 SGDLS, CDR2 YYNGEE. CDR3 DNA: TGTGCCAGCAGCGTAGGTCCTAGCGGCCGCACAGATACGCAGTATTTT. Translating it yields CASSVGPSGRTDTQYF.

The chain is built from TRBV7-3 and TRBJ2-3, with 10 bases fitting TRBD2. This CDR3 has 16 residues. CDR1 and CDR2 from the germline V gene are SGHTA and FQGTGA. The junction had 6 bases not matched to a gene; V was cut back by 2 bases and J by 4 bases. In DNA, the CDR3 is TGTGCCAGCAGCTTATGGGTAGCGGGAGGAGCAGATACGCAGTATTTT. Translation: CASSLWVAGGADTQYF.

The V gene is TRBV11-3, the J gene TRBJ2-7; maybe TRBD2 (5 bases). CDR3 length: 12 amino acids. V was shortened by 6 bases and J by 6 bases, with 12 bases between the two germline ends. From germline, CDR1 is SGHNT and CDR2 YENEEA. In nucleotides, the CDR3 is TGTGCCAGCAGTGTCCGAGGAGGCGAGCAGTACTTC. Translated, it gives CASSVRGGEQYF.

The chain combines TRBV5-4 with TRBJ1-2, with D possibly TRBD1 on 5 matching bases. Looked up from germline, CDR1 is SGHNT and CDR2 is YYREEE (reference sequence). V shed 5 bases and J shed 6 bases, with 17 bases lying between them. CDR3 length: 14 residues. The CDR3, as DNA: TGTGCCAGCAGTCCATTAGGGGAGGAGGATGGCTACACCTTC. Its protein is CASSPLGEEDGYTF.

The chain uses TRBV5-1 and TRBJ1-1; unclear D gene. CDR3 length: 14 residues. The germline V and J ends were trimmed by 0 bases and 4 bases, with 10 bases remaining between them. CDR1 is SGHRS and CDR2 is YFSETQ in the germline V gene. CDR3 DNA: TGCGCCAGCAGCTTGGATCAGGTTGGCACTGAAGCTTTCTTT. As protein: CASSLDQVGTEAFF.

V is TRBV12-3 or TRBV12-4 and J is TRBJ2-3, with D perhaps matching TRBD2 (5 bases). The CDR3 is 13 residues long. V lost 3 bases and J 4 bases, leaving 8 bases between the germline ends. CDR3 bases: TGTGCCAGCAGTTTTGTGGGAGCAGATACGCAGTATTTT. Its protein is CASSFVGADTQYF.

CDR3 coding DNA: TGCAGCGATTGGACAGGGGGGACTGAAGCTTTCTTT. Translation: CSDWTGGTEAFF. V usage is TRBV29-1 and J usage is TRBJ1-1; 10 nucleotides match TRBD1. The CDR3 covers 12 residues. CDR1 and CDR2 (germline): SQVTM, ANQGSEA. With V trimmed by 7 bases and J by 5 bases, 4 bases remained unmatched.

V usage is TRBV11-1 and J usage is TRBJ1-2; D call uncertain. Germline lookup yields CDR1 SGHAT and CDR2 FQDESV (reference sequence). The V and J ends lost 1 base and 3 bases respectively, with 6 bases between them. The CDR3 sequence is 13 residues long. The CDR3 sequence is CASSLGQDYGYTF. CDR3 in DNA: TGTGCCAGCAGCTTAGGGCAGGACTATGGCTACACCTTC.

The chain couples TRBV6-5 to TRBJ2-3, with a possible D match to TRBD2 (6 bases). The ends were cut back, 2 bases at V and 5 bases at J, with 14 bases in the middle. In germline, CDR1 is MNHEY, CDR2 SVGAGI. The CDR3 totals 15 residues. In DNA form, the CDR3 reads TGTGCCAGCAGTTACGAGGTGGGGCGGGGAGATACGCAGTATTTT. Its translation is CASSYEVGRGDTQYF.

The chain couples TRBV19 to TRBJ2-1; 10 bases line up with TRBD2. With V trimmed by 6 bases and J by 8 bases, 7 bases remained unmatched. CDR1 is LNHDA and CDR2 is SQIVND in the germline V gene (reference sequence). The CDR3 has 14 amino acids. The CDR3 reads CASSLAGEEDEQFF. The CDR3 coding sequence is TGTGCCAGTAGCCTAGCGGGAGAAGAGGATGAGCAGTTCTTC.

V is TRBV7-3 and J is TRBJ2-1, with TRBD1 matching over 7 bases. CDR1 SGHTA and CDR2 FQGTGA come from the germline V gene. V shed 3 bases, J shed 4 bases, and the junction held 6 bases outside the gene matches. The CDR3 is 15 amino acids. The DNA of the CDR3 is TGTGCCAGCAGCTTGGCCAGGGGGAATTACAATGAGCAGTTCTTC. Protein product: CASSLARGNYNEQFF. Drawing the rest from reference TRBV7-3 and TRBJ2-1, the complete variable domain is GAGVSQTPSNKVTEKGKYVELRCDPISGHTALYWYRQSLGQGPEFLIYFQGTGAADDSGLPNDRFFAVRPEGSVSTLKIQRTERGDSAVYLCASSLARGNYNEQFFGPGTRLTVL.

This clone was recorded at least ten times. This chain joins TRBV18 and TRBJ2-1; D possibly corresponds to TRBD1 (5 bases). Trimming pared 4 bases from V and 8 bases from J, leaving 12 bases between. CDR1 and CDR2 (germline): KGHSH, LQKENI. This CDR3 spans 13 amino acids. The CDR3 nucleotides are TGTGCCAGCTCACAAACTGGGGCCCATGAGCAGTTCTTC. Amino acid sequence: CASSQTGAHEQFF.

The V call is TRBV6-4, the J call TRBJ1-6; 7 bases are a match to TRBD1. The ends lost 6 bases at V and 8 bases at J; junction bases unmatched: 10. The germline CDR1 and CDR2 sequences are MRHNA and SNTAGT. The CDR3 runs 15 residues. The CDR3 protein is CASSLTGTEDSPLHF. CDR3 nucleotide sequence: TGTGCCAGCAGCCTTACCGGGACAGAAGATTCACCCCTCCACTTT.

The rearrangement uses TRBV7-2 and TRBJ2-5, with TRBD2 matching 9 bases. Germline CDR1 reads SGHTA; CDR2 reads FQGNSA. Trimming removed 5 bases from V and 3 bases from J; junction bases left unmatched: 10. There are 16 residues in the CDR3. The CDR3 DNA reads TGTGCCAGCAGCCCCCAGAGCGGGAGGACCGAAGAGACCCAGTACTTC. Translated, it gives CASSPQSGRTEETQYF. Full variable domain (rest looked up from reference TRBV7-2 and TRBJ2-5): GAGVSQSPSNKVTEKGKDVELRCDPISGHTALYWYRQSLGQGLEFLIYFQGNSAPDKSGLPSDRFSAERTGGSVSTLTIQRTQQEDSAVYLCASSPQSGRTEETQYFGPGTRLLVL.

V and J are TRBV29-1 and TRBJ2-4; 8 nucleotides agree with TRBD1. Trimming took 0 bases from V and 7 from J; bases not matched to a gene: 8. CDR3 length: 15 amino acids. The germline V gene encodes CDR1 SQVTM and CDR2 ANQGSEA. The chain's CDR3 is CSVEEFHRGVNIQYF. In DNA, the CDR3 is TGCAGCGTTGAAGAGTTTCACAGGGGGGTCAACATTCAGTACTTC.

This chain links TRBV24-1 with TRBJ2-6; perhaps TRBD1 as D (5 bases). Germline V gene data show CDR1 as KGHDR and CDR2 as SFDVKD. CDR3 length: 17 residues. The V and J ends lost 3 bases and 0 bases respectively, with 11 bases between them. This CDR3 is CATSDPGRASGANVLTF. CDR3 nucleotide sequence: TGTGCCACCAGTGATCCCGGCAGGGCCTCTGGGGCCAACGTCCTGACTTTC.

This chain connects TRBV5-1 to TRBJ2-3; 8 bases agree with TRBD2. CDR3 size: 15 residues. With 4 bases clipped from V and 3 bases from J, the junction kept 7 bases outside the gene matches. Germline CDR1 SGHRS, CDR2 YFSETQ. The CDR3 here is CASSPAGGRTDTQYF. DNA for the CDR3: TGCGCCAGCAGCCCAGCGGGCGGGAGGACAGATACGCAGTATTTT. The full variable domain, in which reference TRBV5-1 and TRBJ2-3 provide the parts outside the CDR3, is KAGVTQTPRYLIKTRGQQVTLSCSPISGHRSVSWYQQTPGQGLQFLFEYFSETQRNKGNFPGRFSGRQFSNSRSEMNVSTLELGDSALYLCASSPAGGRTDTQYFGPGTRLTVL.